This T cell receptor (beta chain) was identified in a study of persistence of HIV-infected CD4 T cells. The libraries were made with immunoSEQ version 4 in survey mode. Genomic DNA was diluted to about 9.4 ng/uL, up to 1 ug per sample. The assay was immunoSEQ multiplex PCR, and TCRdb's table has in-frame clones only and misses some. The sample gives around 32,000 clones, 70% of which show up once; approximately 1.5% is in the top ten. Study-level findings and limits: Proviral oligoclonality tracked with TCR oligoclonality within the same sorted cells. The rare CMV-responding cells with HIV-1 proviruses were not separately TCR-sequenced.

Germline CDR1 MNHNS, CDR2 SASEGT. The ends were cut back, 3 bases at V and 5 bases at J, with 11 bases in the middle. CDR3 length: 14 amino acids. In its sample, this clone was seen a few times. Its matching antigen is unknown. Cells were stimulated with overlapping HIV-1 Gag 15-mer peptides. Responding CD4+ T cells were sorted by upregulation of both CD40 ligand and CD69. The chain employs TRBV6-1 and TRBJ1-5; weak D call: TRBD1 (5 bases). The sample in question was CD4+ T cells sorted from PBMCs after 18-hour stimulation, obtained from a patient who received antiretroviral therapy. The receptor's source is an adult man with HIV who was CMV-seropositive. In DNA form, the CDR3 reads TGTGCCAGCAGTGACCCAGGGAGCGATCAGCCCCAGCATTTT. This translates into CASSDPGSDQPQHF.